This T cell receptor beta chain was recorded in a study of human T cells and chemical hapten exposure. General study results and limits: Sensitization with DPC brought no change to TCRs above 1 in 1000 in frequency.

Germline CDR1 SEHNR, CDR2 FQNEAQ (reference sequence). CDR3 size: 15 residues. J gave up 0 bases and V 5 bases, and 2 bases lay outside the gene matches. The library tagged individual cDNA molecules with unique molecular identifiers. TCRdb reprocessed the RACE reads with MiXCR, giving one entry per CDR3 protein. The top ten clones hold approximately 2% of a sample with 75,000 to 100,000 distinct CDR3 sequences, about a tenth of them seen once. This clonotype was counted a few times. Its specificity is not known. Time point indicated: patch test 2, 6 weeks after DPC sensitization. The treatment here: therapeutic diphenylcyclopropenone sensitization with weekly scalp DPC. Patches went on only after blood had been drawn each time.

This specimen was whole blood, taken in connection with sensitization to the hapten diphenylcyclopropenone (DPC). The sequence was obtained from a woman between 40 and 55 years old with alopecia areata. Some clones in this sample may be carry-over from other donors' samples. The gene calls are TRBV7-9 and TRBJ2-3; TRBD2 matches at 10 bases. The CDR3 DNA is TGTGCCAGCAGCCCTAGCGGGGGAAGCACAGATACGCAGTATTTT. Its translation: CASSPSGGSTDTQYF.